This paragraph reports one TCR beta chain. The sample belongs to a study of blood T cells in healthy people across ages. Primers used in a second PCR of about 6 to 12 cycles were a sample-barcoded 5' primer and a J-beta primer mix. In TCRdb, the 5' RACE reads were re-called with MiXCR into one record per CDR3 protein. The sample yields some 1,000,000 distinct CDR3 sequences, about 25% seen once. CDR1 and CDR2 (germline): SGHDT, YYEEEE. V was trimmed by 1 base and J by 0 bases, leaving 14 bases between them. This CDR3 has 17 amino acids. This sample was also put to use in a study of T cells of mothers and their children. That publication notes: Added by the second PCR's M1S primer were sample barcodes and 2-4 random nucleotides. Approximately 3 million TCR beta reads per child versus over 8 million per mother.

The gene calls are TRBV5-6 and TRBJ1-3; a weak D match, TRBD1 (6 bases). The source of this sequence is a girl aged 2 to 10 in good health. What was sequenced was blood. CDR3 sequence reads: CASSLFGTSLSGNTIYF. The CDR3 nucleotides are TGTGCCAGCAGCTTGTTTGGGACAAGTCTCTCTGGAAACACCATATATTTT.